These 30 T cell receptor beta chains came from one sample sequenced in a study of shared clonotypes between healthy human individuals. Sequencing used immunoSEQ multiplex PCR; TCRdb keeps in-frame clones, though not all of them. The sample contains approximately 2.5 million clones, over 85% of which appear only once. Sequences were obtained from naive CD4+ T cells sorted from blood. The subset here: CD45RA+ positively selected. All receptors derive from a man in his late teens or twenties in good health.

The CDR3 sequence is CASSLGTGIRYEQYF. CDR3 in DNA: TGTGCCAGCAGCCTCGGGACAGGGATACGCTACGAGCAGTACTTC. The chain is built from TRBV28 and TRBJ2-7; 9 nucleotides line up with TRBD1. CDR3 length: 15 amino acids. CDR1 is MDHEN, CDR2 SYDVKM, per germline. The V segment lost 6 bases and the J segment 3 bases; nucleotides outside the gene matches: 9.

CDR3 amino acids: CASRPSGANVLTF. DNA of the CDR3: TGTGCCTCAAGACCGTCTGGGGCCAACGTCCTGACTTTC. V is TRBV25-1 and J is TRBJ2-6, with D uncertain. The CDR3 runs 13 residues. Looked up from germline, CDR1 is MGHDK and CDR2 is SYGVNS. V lost 11 bases and J lost 1, with 9 bases in between.

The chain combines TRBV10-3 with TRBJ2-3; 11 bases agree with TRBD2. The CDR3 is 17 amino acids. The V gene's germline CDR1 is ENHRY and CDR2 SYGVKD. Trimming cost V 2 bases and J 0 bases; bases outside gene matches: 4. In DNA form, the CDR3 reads TGTGCCATCAGTGAGACCGGGACTAGCGGTAGCACAGATACGCAGTATTTT. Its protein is CAISETGTSGSTDTQYF.

The CDR3 reads CASSETSRHNEQFF. CDR3 bases: TGCGCCAGCAGTGAGACTAGCCGCCACAATGAGCAGTTCTTC. The rearrangement uses TRBV10-2 and TRBJ2-1; D is perhaps TRBD2 (6 bases). Germline CDR1 and CDR2: WSHSY and SAAADI. The V end was cut by 2 bases, the J end by 5 bases, with 10 bases between. CDR3 length: 14 residues.

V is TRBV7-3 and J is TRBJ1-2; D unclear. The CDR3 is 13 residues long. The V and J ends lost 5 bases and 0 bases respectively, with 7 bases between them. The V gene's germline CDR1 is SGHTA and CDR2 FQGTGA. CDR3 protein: CASSPEANYGYTF. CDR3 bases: TGTGCCAGCAGCCCGGAGGCTAACTATGGCTACACCTTC.

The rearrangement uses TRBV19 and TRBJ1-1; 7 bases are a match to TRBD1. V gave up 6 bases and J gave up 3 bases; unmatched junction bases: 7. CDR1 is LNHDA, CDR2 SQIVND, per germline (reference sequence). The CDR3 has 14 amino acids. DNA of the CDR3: TGTGCCAGTAGATTAGGGGGCCCCTACACTGAAGCTTTCTTT. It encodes CASRLGGPYTEAFF.

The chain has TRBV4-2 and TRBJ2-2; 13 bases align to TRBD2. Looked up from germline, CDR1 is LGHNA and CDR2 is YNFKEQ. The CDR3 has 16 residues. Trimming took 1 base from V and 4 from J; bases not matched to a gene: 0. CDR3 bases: TGTGCCAGCAGCCAAGGGACTAGCGGGGGCACCGGGGAGCTGTTTTTT. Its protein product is CASSQGTSGGTGELFF.

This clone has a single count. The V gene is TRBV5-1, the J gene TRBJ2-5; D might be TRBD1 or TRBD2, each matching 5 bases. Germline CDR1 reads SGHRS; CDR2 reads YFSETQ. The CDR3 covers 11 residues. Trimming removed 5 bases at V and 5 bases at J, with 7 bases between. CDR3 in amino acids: CASSEGETQYF. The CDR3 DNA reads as TGCGCCAGCAGTGAGGGGGAGACCCAGTACTTC.

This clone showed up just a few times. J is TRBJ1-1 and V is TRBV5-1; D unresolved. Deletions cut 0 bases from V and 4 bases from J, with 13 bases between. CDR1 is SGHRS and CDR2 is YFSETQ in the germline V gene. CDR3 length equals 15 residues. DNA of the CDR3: TGCGCCAGCAGCTTGGACGGTACGGCCTTCACTGAAGCTTTCTTT. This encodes CASSLDGTAFTEAFF.

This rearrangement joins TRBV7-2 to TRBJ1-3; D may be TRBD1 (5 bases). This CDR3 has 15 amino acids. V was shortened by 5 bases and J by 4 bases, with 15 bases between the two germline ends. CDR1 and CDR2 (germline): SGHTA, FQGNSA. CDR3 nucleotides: TGTGCCAGCAGCCCCCGGGAGGGGCCGGGAAACACCATATATTTT. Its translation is CASSPREGPGNTIYF.

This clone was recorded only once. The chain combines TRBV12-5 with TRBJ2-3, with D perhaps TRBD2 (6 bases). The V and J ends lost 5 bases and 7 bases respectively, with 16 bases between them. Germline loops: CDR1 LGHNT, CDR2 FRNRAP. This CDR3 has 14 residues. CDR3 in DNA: TGTGCTAGTGGTAATAGCGGAGGAGGAAATACGCAGTATTTT. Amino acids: CASGNSGGGNTQYF.

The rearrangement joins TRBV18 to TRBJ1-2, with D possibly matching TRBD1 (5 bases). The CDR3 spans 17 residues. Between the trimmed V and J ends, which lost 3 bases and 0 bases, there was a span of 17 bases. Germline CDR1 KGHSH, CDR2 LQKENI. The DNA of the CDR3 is TGTGCCAGCTCACCCCGGGACCGTGGAAACCCTAACTATGGCTACACCTTC. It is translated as CASSPRDRGNPNYGYTF.

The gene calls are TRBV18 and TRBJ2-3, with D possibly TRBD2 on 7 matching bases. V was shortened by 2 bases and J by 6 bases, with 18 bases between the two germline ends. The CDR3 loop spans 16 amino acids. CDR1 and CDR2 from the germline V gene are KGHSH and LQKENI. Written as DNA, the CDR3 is TGTGCCAGCTCACCATCCGGGGGCGGGAGCTACGATACGCAGTATTTT. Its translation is CASSPSGGGSYDTQYF.

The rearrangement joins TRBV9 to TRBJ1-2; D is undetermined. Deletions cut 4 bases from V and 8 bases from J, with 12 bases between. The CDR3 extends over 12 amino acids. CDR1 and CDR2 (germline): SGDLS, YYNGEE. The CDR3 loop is CASSLNQEGYTF. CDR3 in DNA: TGTGCCAGCAGCCTCAACCAGGAAGGCTACACCTTC.

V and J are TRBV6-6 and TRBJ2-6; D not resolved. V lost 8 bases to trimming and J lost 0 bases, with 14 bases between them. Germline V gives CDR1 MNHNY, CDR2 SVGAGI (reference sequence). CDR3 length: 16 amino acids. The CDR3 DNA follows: TGTGCCAGCCGTACTGTGAAGGACTCTGGGGCCAACGTCCTGACTTTC. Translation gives CASRTVKDSGANVLTF.

CDR3 DNA sequence: TGTGCCAGCAGCTTCGGGGAACGGAATCAGCCCCAGCATTTT. This encodes CASSFGERNQPQHF. V gene TRBV7-9 combines with J gene TRBJ1-5, with D uncertain. CDR1 and CDR2 from the germline V gene are SEHNR and FQNEAQ (reference sequence). Deletions cut 3 bases from V and 4 bases from J, with 10 bases between. CDR3 length: 14 residues.

The CDR3 region has the DNA TGCGCCAGCACTCTAGCGGGGGGGCTAGGAGGCACAGATACGCAGTATTTT. Its protein is CASTLAGGLGGTDTQYF. This chain connects TRBV4-1 to TRBJ2-3; TRBD2 aligns across 12 bases. The V gene end was trimmed by 7 bases and the J gene end by 1 base; junction bases not matched to a gene: 9. The germline gives CDR1 MGHRA, CDR2 YSYEKL. The CDR3 has 17 residues.

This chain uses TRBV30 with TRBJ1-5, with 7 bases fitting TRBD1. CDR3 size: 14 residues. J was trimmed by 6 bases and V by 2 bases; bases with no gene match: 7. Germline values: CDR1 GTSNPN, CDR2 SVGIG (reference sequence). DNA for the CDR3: TGTGCCTGGAGTACCAGGGGGGGGGTTCAGCCCCAGCATTTT. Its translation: CAWSTRGGVQPQHF. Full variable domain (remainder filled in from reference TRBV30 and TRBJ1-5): SQTIHQWPATLVQPVGSPLSLECTVEGTSNPNLYWYRQAAGRGLQLLFYSVGIGQISSEVPQNLSASRPQDRQFILSSKKLLLSDSGFYLCAWSTRGGVQPQHFGDGTRLSIL.

CDR3 sequence reads: CASSPPGTRAYNEQFF. The DNA of the CDR3 is TGTGCCAGCTCACCACCTGGGACCCGGGCATACAATGAGCAGTTCTTC. This chain links TRBV18 with TRBJ2-1; D may match TRBD1 or TRBD2 (5 bases each). V gave up 0 bases and J gave up 4 bases, with 13 bases separating them. The CDR3 covers 16 residues. Germline lookup yields CDR1 KGHSH and CDR2 LQKENI.

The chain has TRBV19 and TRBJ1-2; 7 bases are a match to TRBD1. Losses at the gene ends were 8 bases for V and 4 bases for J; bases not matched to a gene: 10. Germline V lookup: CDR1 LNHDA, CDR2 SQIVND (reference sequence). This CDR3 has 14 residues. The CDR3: CASAVPGQTYGYTF. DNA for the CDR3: TGTGCCAGTGCTGTTCCGGGACAGACCTATGGCTACACCTTC.

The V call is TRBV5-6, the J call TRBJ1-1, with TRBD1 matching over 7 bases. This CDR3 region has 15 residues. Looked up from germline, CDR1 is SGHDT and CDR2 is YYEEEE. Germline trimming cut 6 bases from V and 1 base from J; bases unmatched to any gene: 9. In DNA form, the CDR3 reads TGTGCCAGCACAAACAGGGAGGGGGCGAACACTGAAGCTTTCTTT. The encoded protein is CASTNREGANTEAFF.

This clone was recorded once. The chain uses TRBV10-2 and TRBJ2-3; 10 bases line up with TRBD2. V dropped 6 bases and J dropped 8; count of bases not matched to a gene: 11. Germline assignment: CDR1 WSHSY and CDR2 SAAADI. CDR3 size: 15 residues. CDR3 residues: CASSGLAAGAGTQYF. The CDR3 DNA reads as TGCGCCAGCAGCGGACTAGCGGCCGGGGCGGGTACGCAGTATTTT.

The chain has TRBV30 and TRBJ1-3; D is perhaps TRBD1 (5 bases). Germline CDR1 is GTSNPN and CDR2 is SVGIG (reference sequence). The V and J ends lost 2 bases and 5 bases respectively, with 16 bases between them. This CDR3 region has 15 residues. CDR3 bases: TGTGCCTGGAGTATCGGGACGAGAAGTAGAAACACCATATATTTT. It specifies CAWSIGTRSRNTIYF.

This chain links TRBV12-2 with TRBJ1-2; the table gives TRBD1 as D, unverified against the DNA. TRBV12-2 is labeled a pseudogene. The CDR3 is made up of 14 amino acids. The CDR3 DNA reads TGTGCAAGTCGCCTTAACGGGACAGGAAGGGGCTACACCTTC. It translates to CASRLNGTGRGYTF.

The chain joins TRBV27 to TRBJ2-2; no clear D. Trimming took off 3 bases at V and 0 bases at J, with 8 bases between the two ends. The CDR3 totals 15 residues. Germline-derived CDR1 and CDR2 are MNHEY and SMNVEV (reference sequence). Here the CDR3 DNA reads TGTGCCAGCAGTTTTGCGTCCGCGAACACCGGGGAGCTGTTTTTT. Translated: CASSFASANTGELFF.

The chain's CDR3 is CASRPGLAGAPEQYF. The CDR3, as DNA: TGTGCCAGCAGACCAGGACTAGCGGGGGCCCCCGAGCAGTACTTC. The rearrangement links TRBV6-5 to TRBJ2-7; 13 bases are a match to TRBD2. CDR3 length equals 15 residues. Trimming took 6 bases from V and 6 from J; bases not matched to a gene: 8. Germline assignment: CDR1 MNHEY and CDR2 SVGAGI.

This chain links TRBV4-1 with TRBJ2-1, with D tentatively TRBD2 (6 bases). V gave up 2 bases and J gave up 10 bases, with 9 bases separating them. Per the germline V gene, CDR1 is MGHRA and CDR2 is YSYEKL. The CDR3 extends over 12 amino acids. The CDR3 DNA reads TGCGCCAGCAGCCAAACCAGCGGGGAGCAGTTCTTC. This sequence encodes CASSQTSGEQFF.

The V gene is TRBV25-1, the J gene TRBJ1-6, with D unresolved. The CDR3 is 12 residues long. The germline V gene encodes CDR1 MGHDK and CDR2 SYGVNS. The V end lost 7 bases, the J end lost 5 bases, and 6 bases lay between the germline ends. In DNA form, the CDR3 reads TGTGCCAGCACGCGGAATAATTCACCCCTCCACTTT. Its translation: CASTRNNSPLHF.

The CDR3 sequence is CASNSRTGRTDTQYF. The CDR3 coding sequence is TGTGCCAGCAATTCCCGGACAGGAAGGACAGATACGCAGTATTTT. V is TRBV6-4 and J is TRBJ2-3; 7 bases map to TRBD1. CDR1 is MRHNA and CDR2 is SNTAGT in the germline V gene. The trim removed 7 bases at V and 3 bases at J, leaving 10 bases unmatched. This CDR3 has 15 residues.

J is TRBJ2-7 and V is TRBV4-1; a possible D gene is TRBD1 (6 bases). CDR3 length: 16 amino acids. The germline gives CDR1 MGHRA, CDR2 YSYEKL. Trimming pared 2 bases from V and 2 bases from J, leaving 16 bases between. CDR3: CASSQNQGSSPYEQYF. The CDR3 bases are TGCGCCAGCAGCCAAAATCAGGGGAGTTCTCCCTACGAGCAGTACTTC.